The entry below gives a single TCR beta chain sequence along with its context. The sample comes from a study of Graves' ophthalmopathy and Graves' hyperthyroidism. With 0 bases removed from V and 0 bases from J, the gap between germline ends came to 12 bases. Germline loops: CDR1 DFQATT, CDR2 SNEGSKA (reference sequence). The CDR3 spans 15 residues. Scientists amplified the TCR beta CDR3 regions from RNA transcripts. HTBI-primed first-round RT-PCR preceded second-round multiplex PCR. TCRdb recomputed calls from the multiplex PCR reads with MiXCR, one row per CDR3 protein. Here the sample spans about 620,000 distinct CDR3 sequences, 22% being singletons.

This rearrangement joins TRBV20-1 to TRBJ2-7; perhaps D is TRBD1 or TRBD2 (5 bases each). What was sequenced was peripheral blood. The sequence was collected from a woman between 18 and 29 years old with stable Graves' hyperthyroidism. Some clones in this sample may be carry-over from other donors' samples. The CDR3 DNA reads TGCAGTGCTAGAGACCTCTTGGGGGACTCCTACGAGCAGTACTTC. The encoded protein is CSARDLLGDSYEQYF.